The 2 T cell receptor beta chains in this list originate from one sample, sequenced in a study of PD-L1 blockade in urothelial cancer. Profiling relied on immunoSEQ multiplex PCR, and the TCRdb table lists in-frame clones only, not all of them. Of about 51,000 clones listed, approximately 83% were seen once; the top ten hold 16%. The sequenced sample was PBMCs, obtained around atezolizumab (anti-PD-L1) treatment. The receptors were sampled from a man between 60 and 70 years old with urothelial cancer.

Only one count was recorded for this clone. This sequence joins TRBV12-5 and TRBJ2-1, with 9 bases aligning to TRBD1. Germline values: CDR1 LGHNT, CDR2 FRNRAP. J lost 4 bases, V lost 0 bases, and 4 bases had no gene match. The CDR3 has 16 residues. The CDR3 DNA is TGTGCTAGTGGTTTGGTACCAGGACAGGGGTACAATGAGCAGTTCTTC. Translating gives CASGLVPGQGYNEQFF.

This clone was detected a few times. This sequence joins TRBV5-1 and TRBJ1-4, with TRBD1 as a possible D gene (6 bases). Germline CDR1 and CDR2: SGHRS and YFSETQ. This CDR3 is 17 amino acids long. Trimming removed 0 bases from V and 0 bases from J, with 12 bases in between. The chain's CDR3 is CASSLAGAKATNEKLFF. The CDR3 DNA sequence: TGCGCCAGCAGCTTGGCAGGGGCTAAAGCAACTAATGAAAAACTGTTTTTT.